A selection of T cell receptor beta chains follows, all from one sample in a study of blood T cell repertoires in COVID-19. The repertoire was sequenced with immunoSEQ multiplex PCR; TCRdb's copy has only in-frame clones and lacks some. The sample has roughly 400,000 clones; around 90% are singletons. The sample taken for sequencing was PBMCs or T cells enriched from blood (not recorded which). Receptors originate from a woman aged 40 to 50 with acute COVID-19. Each CDR3 is given with its conserved first and last residue. Fields, in order: D gene, clone size, J gene, V gene, CDR3 protein, CDR3 DNA. The D gene is left open where the match is weak. For some rows the clone size is stated as once, few or many, or as a class when expanded; others skip it.

>NA|NA|TRBJ2-2|TRBV12-3/TRBV12-4
CASALVGSGELFF
TGTGCCAGCGCTTTGGTGGGGAGCGGGGAGCTGTTTTTT
>TRBD1|NA|TRBJ1-2|TRBV29-1
CSVEDLQGEDGYTF
TGCAGCGTTGAAGATCTTCAGGGGGAGGATGGCTACACCTTC
>NA|NA|TRBJ2-4|TRBV6-1
CASSVNKDTYAKNIQYF
TGTGCCAGCAGTGTCAATAAGGACACCTATGCCAAAAACATTCAGTACTTC
>TRBD2|NA|TRBJ2-1|TRBV6-5
CATSSGEGEQFF
TGTGCCACATCTAGCGGGGAGGGTGAGCAGTTCTTC
>TRBD2|NA|TRBJ2-1|TRBV5-1
CASSLAGGTTYNEQFF
TGCGCCAGCAGCTTGGCCGGGGGGACTACCTACAATGAGCAGTTCTTC
>TRBD2|NA|TRBJ2-1|TRBV9
CASNPSSGGVNEQFF
TGTGCCAGCAACCCTTCTAGCGGGGGTGTCAATGAGCAGTTCTTC
>TRBD1|NA|TRBJ1-2|TRBV27
CASSSMGQIQNYGYTF
TGTGCCAGCAGTTCAATGGGACAGATACAAAACTATGGCTACACCTTC
>NA|NA|TRBJ2-7|TRBV29-1
CSVVWKESFSYEQYF
TGCAGCGTTGTGTGGAAGGAGTCTTTTTCCTACGAGCAGTACTTC
>NA|NA|TRBJ2-1|TRBV29-1
CSVEDQRSSYNEQFF
TGCAGCGTTGAAGATCAACGGAGCTCCTACAATGAGCAGTTCTTC
>NA|few|TRBJ1-5|TRBV27
CASSLSGNQPQHF
TGTGCCAGCAGTTTGTCGGGAAATCAGCCCCAGCATTTT
>TRBD1|NA|TRBJ2-2|TRBV11-3
CASSLRQGNTGELFF
TGTGCCAGCAGCCTGCGACAGGGGAACACCGGGGAGCTGTTTTTT